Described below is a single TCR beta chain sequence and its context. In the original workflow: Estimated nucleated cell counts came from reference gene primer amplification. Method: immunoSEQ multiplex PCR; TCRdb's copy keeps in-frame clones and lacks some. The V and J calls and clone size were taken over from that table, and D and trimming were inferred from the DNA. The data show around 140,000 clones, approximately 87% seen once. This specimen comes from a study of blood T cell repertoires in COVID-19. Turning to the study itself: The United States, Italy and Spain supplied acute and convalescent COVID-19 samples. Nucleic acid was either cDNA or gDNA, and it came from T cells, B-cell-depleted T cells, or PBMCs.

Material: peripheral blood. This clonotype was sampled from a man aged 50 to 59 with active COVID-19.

The CDR3 here is CASSERTGQYTEAFF. The CDR3 DNA reads TGTGCCAGCTCAGAACGGACAGGGCAGTACACTGAAGCTTTCTTT. This chain links TRBV18 with TRBJ1-1; TRBD1 matches at 8 bases. V lost 5 bases, J lost 3 bases, and 8 bases stayed unmatched. Germline V gives CDR1 KGHSH, CDR2 LQKENI. The CDR3 consists of 15 residues.